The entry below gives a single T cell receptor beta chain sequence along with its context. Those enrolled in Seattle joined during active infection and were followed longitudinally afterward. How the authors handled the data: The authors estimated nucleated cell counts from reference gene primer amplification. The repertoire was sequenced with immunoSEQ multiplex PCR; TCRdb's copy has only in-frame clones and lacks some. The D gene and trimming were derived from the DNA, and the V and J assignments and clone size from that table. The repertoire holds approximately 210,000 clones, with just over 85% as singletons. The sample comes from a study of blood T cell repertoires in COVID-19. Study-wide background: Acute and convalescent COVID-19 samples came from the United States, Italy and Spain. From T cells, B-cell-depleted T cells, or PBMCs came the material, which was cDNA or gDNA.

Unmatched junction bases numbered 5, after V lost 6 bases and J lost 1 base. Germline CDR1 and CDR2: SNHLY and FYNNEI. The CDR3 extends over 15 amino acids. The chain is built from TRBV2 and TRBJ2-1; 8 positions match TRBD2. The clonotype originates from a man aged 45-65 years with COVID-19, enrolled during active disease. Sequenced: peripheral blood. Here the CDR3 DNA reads TGTGCCAGCAGCGCACTAGCGGCTTCCTACAATGAGCAGTTCTTC. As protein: CASSALAASYNEQFF.